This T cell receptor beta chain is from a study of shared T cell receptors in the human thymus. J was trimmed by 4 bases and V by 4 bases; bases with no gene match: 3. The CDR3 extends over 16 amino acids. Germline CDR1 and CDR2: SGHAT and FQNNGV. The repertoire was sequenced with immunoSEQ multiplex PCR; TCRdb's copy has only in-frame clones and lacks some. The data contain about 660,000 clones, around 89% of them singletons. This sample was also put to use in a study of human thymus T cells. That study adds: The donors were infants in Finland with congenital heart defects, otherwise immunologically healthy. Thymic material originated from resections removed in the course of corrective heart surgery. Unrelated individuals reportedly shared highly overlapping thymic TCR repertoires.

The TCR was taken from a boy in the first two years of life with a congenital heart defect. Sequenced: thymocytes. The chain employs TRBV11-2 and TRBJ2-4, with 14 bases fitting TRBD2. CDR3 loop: CASSSGLAGEKNIQYF. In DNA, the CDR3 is TGTGCCAGCAGCTCGGGACTAGCGGGAGAGAAAAACATTCAGTACTTC.